This T cell receptor beta chain stems from a study of shared clonotypes between healthy human individuals. Turning to the study itself: Each donor contributed plates that comprised three CD4 naive, three CD4 memory, two CD8 naive and one CD8 memory.

Each of the donors was a healthy adult who was HIV-negative and had not had a recent acute infection or vaccination. Study-wide points: Clonotypes not shared had lower generation probabilities than those common to all four donors.

TCRdb's table, derived via immunoSEQ multiplex PCR, lists solely in-frame clones and lacks some. The sample has millions of clones, more than 90% seen once. Germline loops: CDR1 SEHNR, CDR2 FQNEAQ (reference sequence). The CDR3 is 15 residues long. Trimming removed 3 bases from V and 6 bases from J; junction bases left unmatched: 7. A note on this clone: What it binds is unknown. Other DNA sequences within the sample encode an identical CDR3.

This sequence originates from a man aged 18 to 30 in good health. The V gene is TRBV7-9, the J gene TRBJ2-3; 9 bases are a match to TRBD1. Sequenced sample: naive CD4+ T cells sorted from blood. Regarding subset: CD45RA+ positively selected. Written as DNA, the CDR3 is TGTGCCAGCAGCTTTTTACAGGGGGCTGGGGATACGCAGTATTTT. Encoded protein: CASSFLQGAGDTQYF.